This TCR beta chain was identified in a study of identical twins. This clonotype was recorded at least ten times. The V and J ends lost 7 bases and 7 bases respectively, with 8 bases between them. This CDR3 is 11 amino acids long. The germline CDR1 and CDR2 sequences are MNHEY and SVGEGT. Only healthy Caucasians were enrolled as donors. It was template switching that added a universal primer site, and there were unique molecular identifiers on the cDNA. TCRdb reprocessed the 5' RACE reads with MiXCR, giving one entry per CDR3 protein. The table records about 810,000 distinct CDR3 sequences, roughly 12% of them present only once. These data also formed part of another study, on yellow fever vaccine responses in identical twins.

The sequenced material came from PBMCs. This sequence was found in a woman between 18 and 30 years old in good health. The chain combines TRBV6-2 or TRBV6-3 with TRBJ2-1; no definite D call. This chain's CDR3 is CASMERNEQFF. CDR3 sequence (DNA): TGTGCCAGCATGGAGAGAAATGAGCAGTTCTTC.